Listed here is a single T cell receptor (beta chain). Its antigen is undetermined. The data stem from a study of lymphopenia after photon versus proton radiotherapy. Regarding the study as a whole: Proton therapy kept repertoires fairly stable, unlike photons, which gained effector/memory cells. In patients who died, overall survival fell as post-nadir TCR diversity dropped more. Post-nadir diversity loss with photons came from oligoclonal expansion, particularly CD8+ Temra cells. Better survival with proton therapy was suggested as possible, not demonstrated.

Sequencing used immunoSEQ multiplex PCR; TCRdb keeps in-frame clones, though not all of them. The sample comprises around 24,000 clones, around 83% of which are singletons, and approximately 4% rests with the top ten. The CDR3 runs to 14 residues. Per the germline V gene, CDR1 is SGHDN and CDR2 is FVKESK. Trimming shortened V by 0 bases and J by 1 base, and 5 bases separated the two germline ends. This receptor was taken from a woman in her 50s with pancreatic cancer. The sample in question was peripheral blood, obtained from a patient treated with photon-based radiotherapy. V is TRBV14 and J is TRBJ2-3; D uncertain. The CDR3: CASSQDPRTDTQYF. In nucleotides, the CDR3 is TGTGCCAGCAGCCAAGATCCACGCACAGATACGCAGTATTTT.